The T cell receptor (beta chain) described here comes from a study of T cells in Graves' hyperthyroidism and ophthalmopathy. Across the whole study: At the time of initial diagnosis and before any treatment, peripheral blood was collected. Overall study findings and caveats: Blood also contained most expanded thyroid clonotypes above 0.001. A model using 13 V-J features told ophthalmopathy apart from stable hyperthyroidism.

This clonotype has ten or more counts. The antigen is not known. Any patient presenting with uncontrolled infection, other autoimmune disease, pregnancy or lactation was left out. Amplification of TCR beta CDR3 regions used RNA as the template. Carried out on the TCR CDR3, a first-round RT-PCR used the HTBI primer set. TCRdb reprocessed the multiplex PCR reads with MiXCR, giving one entry per CDR3 protein. The sample includes around 480,000 distinct CDR3 sequences, roughly an eighth of them seen just once. This CDR3 spans 14 amino acids. Trimming stripped 6 bases from V and 4 bases from J, with 12 bases between. In germline, CDR1 is KGHDR, CDR2 SFDVKD.

The chain employs TRBV24-1 and TRBJ2-1; the D gene is possibly TRBD2 (6 bases). This clonotype originated in a woman under 30 with Graves' hyperthyroidism. Material for sequencing was blood. The DNA for the CDR3 is TGTGCCACCAGTTATACCGGGACTTACAATGAGCAGTTCTTC. It encodes CATSYTGTYNEQFF.